These 23 T cell receptor beta chains share one sample of origin, sequenced in a study of metastatic and nonmetastatic thyroid tumors. Thyroid surgery took place with no prior treatment in any patient. MiXCR re-clonotyped the PCR reads for TCRdb. The repertoire includes around 34,000 clones, around 16% of them detected once, and about 20% sits in the top ten. Source material: blood. The receptors stem from a male donor with papillary thyroid cancer or a benign thyroid nodule (not recorded which). Some clones in this sample may be carry-over from other donors' samples.

A remark on this clone: A much larger clone sits a single nucleotide away, making a read error possible. This chain joins TRBV5-6 and TRBJ2-7; tentatively, D is TRBD2 (6 bases). This CDR3 has 15 residues. V was cut by 1 base and J by 1 base, with 12 bases left in between. The V gene's germline CDR1 is SGHDT and CDR2 YYEEEE. The CDR3 DNA reads as TGTGCCAGCAGCTTGTCCCCGGGGAGGTCCTACGAGCAGTACTTC. Its translation: CASSLSPGRSYEQYF.

The sample holds many counts of this clone. The chain couples TRBV6-1 to TRBJ2-5, with D perhaps given as TRBD1 or TRBD2 (7 bases each). This CDR3 spans 17 amino acids. V was pared by 5 bases and J by 5 bases, with 24 bases between. Germline-derived CDR1 and CDR2 are MNHNS and SASEGT. CDR3: CASSYPGGSRGGETQYF. The CDR3 nucleotides read TGTGCCAGCAGTTACCCAGGGGGGTCAAGGGGGGGGGAGACCCAGTACTTC.

Remarks on this clone: This CDR3 is missing its conserved last phenylalanine or tryptophan, likely due to a read error. CDR3 sequence reads: CASSRDLEQYL. The CDR3 nucleotides are TGTGCCAGCAGTCGGGACCTCGAGCAGTACTTA. V is TRBV2 and J is TRBJ2-7, with D perhaps TRBD1 or TRBD2 (5 bases each). The CDR3 has 11 residues. The V gene lost 5 bases and the J gene lost 6 bases, with 8 bases spanning the gap. CDR1 SNHLY and CDR2 FYNNEI come from the germline V gene.

This clone was counted at least ten times. The CDR3 DNA sequence: TGTGCCAGCAGCCAAGCGCTTGAACGGGACAGATCCACAGATACGCAGTATTTT. Amino acid sequence: CASSQALERDRSTDTQYF. This chain joins TRBV4-2 and TRBJ2-3, with 7 positions matching TRBD1. Germline V gene sequence: CDR1 LGHNA, CDR2 YNFKEQ. CDR3 length: 18 residues. V dropped 1 base and J dropped 2; count of bases not matched to a gene: 12.

This clone was recorded at least ten times. The V and J genes are TRBV19 and TRBJ2-1; no firm D call. The CDR3 totals 15 residues. Looked up from germline, CDR1 is LNHDA and CDR2 is SQIVND (reference sequence). V was pared by 1 base and J by 0 bases, with 7 bases between. The CDR3 sequence: CASSIGHSSYNEQFF. In nucleotides, the CDR3 is TGTGCCAGTAGTATAGGACACAGCTCCTACAATGAGCAGTTCTTC.

This clone was seen at least ten times. The chain links TRBV4-2 to TRBJ1-5, with 7 bases that match TRBD1. J gave up 2 bases and V 4 bases, and 2 bases lay outside the gene matches. Germline CDR1 is LGHNA and CDR2 is YNFKEQ. There are 14 residues in the CDR3. The CDR3 DNA is TGTGCCAGCAGCCGGGGACAGCGCAATCAGCCCCAGCATTTT. Translated: CASSRGQRNQPQHF.

About this clone itself: In this CDR3 the conserved last residue, phenylalanine or tryptophan, is missing, so a read error is likely. This sequence joins TRBV30 and TRBJ1-2; D is undetermined. The CDR3 is made up of 13 amino acids. Germline V CDR1 and CDR2: GTSNPN, SVGIG (reference sequence). CDR3 loop: CVWSDLFYYGYTS. CDR3 sequence (DNA): TGTGTCTGGAGTGACTTGTTTTACTATGGCTACACCTCC.

In its sample, this clone was seen many times. The chain has TRBV20-1 and TRBJ2-5; D is undetermined. The CDR3 consists of 11 residues. Germline loops: CDR1 DFQATT, CDR2 SNEGSKA (reference sequence). The V and J ends lost 3 bases and 9 bases respectively, with 11 bases between them. The CDR3 DNA follows: TGCAGTGCTAGGCCGATAATTTCCCAGTACTTC. This gives the protein CSARPIISQYF.

This clone has a handful of counts. This chain connects TRBV6-1 to TRBJ1-6; D is undetermined. Looked up from germline, CDR1 is MNHNS and CDR2 is SASEGT. The ends were cut back, 6 bases at V and 6 bases at J, with 9 bases in the middle. The CDR3 covers 13 residues. CDR3 loop: CASSLLCNSPLHF. CDR3 bases: TGTGCCAGCAGCCTATTGTGTAATTCACCCCTCCACTTT.

In the case of this clone: It may be a read error: a sequence one base away is much more abundant. V gene TRBV18 combines with J gene TRBJ1-1; possible D gene TRBD1, 5 bases. V lost 2 bases and J lost 3, with 16 bases in between. This CDR3 comprises 16 residues. In germline, CDR1 is KGHSH, CDR2 LQKENI. CDR3 DNA sequence: TGTGCCAGCTCACCAAGGGGAGTAAGCCAGGACACTGAAGCTTTCTTT. As protein: CASSPRGVSQDTEAFF. Full variable domain (missing parts from reference TRBV18 and TRBJ1-1): NAGVMQNPRHLVRRRGQEARLRCSPMKGHSHVYWYRQLPEEGLKFMVYLQKENIIDESGMPKERFSAEFPKEGPSILRIQQVVRGDSAAYFCASSPRGVSQDTEAFFGQGTRLTVV.

The sample holds many counts of this clone. V usage is TRBV7-3 and J usage is TRBJ2-3; TRBD2 aligns across 13 bases. Germline V CDR1 and CDR2: SGHTA, FQGTGA. CDR3 size: 19 residues. The V gene end was trimmed by 1 base and the J gene end by 0 bases; junction bases not matched to a gene: 7. This CDR3 reads CASSLNSGLAGLSTDTQYF. The CDR3, as DNA: TGTGCCAGCAGCTTAAATTCGGGACTAGCGGGGCTGAGCACAGATACGCAGTATTTT.

The CDR3 is CASSFSSGYPIREQFF. DNA for the CDR3: TGTGCCAGCAGTTTTTCGTCGGGTTACCCTATTAGGGAGCAGTTCTTC. This sequence joins TRBV12-3 or TRBV12-4 and TRBJ2-1; D is unresolved. With 3 bases removed from V and 10 bases from J, the gap between germline ends came to 22 bases. The CDR3 totals 16 residues.

This clone has a handful of counts. V and J are TRBV6-1 and TRBJ1-2; D unresolved. V was pared by 3 bases and J by 7 bases, with 12 bases between. This CDR3 is 13 amino acids long. Germline CDR1 reads MNHNS; CDR2 reads SASEGT. DNA for the CDR3: TGTGCCAGCAGTGATGGGCCAGTTGCTGGCTACACCTTC. Amino acid sequence: CASSDGPVAGYTF.

This clone was picked up a small number of times. Its ends do not fully match the called genes, so a read error is possible. In DNA form, the CDR3 reads TGTGCCAGCAGTTTACGCGAGACCCTCCTGAGGAATGAGCATTTCTTC. Encoded protein: CASSLRETLLRNEHFF. This chain connects TRBV12-3 or TRBV12-4 to TRBJ2-1; D call uncertain. There are 16 residues in the CDR3.

This clone appeared a single time. This may be a read error, as it is one base from a much larger clone. This chain connects TRBV7-9 to TRBJ1-4; weak D call: TRBD1 (5 bases). The CDR3 consists of 16 residues. Germline loops: CDR1 SEHNR, CDR2 FQNEAQ (reference sequence). Trimming took 6 bases from V and 7 from J, leaving 21 bases between them. The CDR3: CASRKSTAGNSEKLFF. The DNA for the CDR3 is TGTGCCAGCAGAAAAAGCACGGCAGGGAATAGTGAAAAACTGTTTTTT. Full variable domain (remainder filled in from reference TRBV7-9 and TRBJ1-4): DTGVSQNPRHKITKRGQNVTFRCDPISEHNRLYWYRQTLGQGPEFLTYFQNEAQLEKSRLLSDRFSAERPKGSFSTLEIQRTEQGDSAMYLCASRKSTAGNSEKLFFGSGTQLSVL.

In regard to this clone: A read error may explain this, as a much larger clone is one base away. The V call is TRBV4-2, the J call TRBJ2-7; 11 bases fit TRBD2. This CDR3 comprises 15 residues. CDR1 and CDR2 from the germline V gene are LGHNA and YNFKEQ. The J segment lost 6 bases and the V segment lost 4 bases, leaving 8 bases of the junction unmatched. The CDR3 nucleotides read TGTGCCAGCAGCCTGGGGACTAGCGGAAAGGGCGAGCAGTACTTC. Residues: CASSLGTSGKGEQYF.

This clone has a count of ten or more. An end of the junction differs from the germline gene, which may be a read error. The chain is built from TRBV20-1 and TRBJ2-7; 10 bases fit TRBD2. The CDR3 runs to 16 residues. CDR1 is DFQATT, CDR2 SNEGSKA, per germline (reference sequence). For the CDR3, the DNA is TGCAGTGCTGGAGACCCTAGCGGGAGTGTGCCCTACGAGCAGTACTTC. Amino acids: CSAGDPSGSVPYEQYF.

This clone was seen repeatedly, ten times or more. V is TRBV5-6 and J is TRBJ2-3; 12 bases align to TRBD1. CDR3 length: 17 residues. V dropped 0 bases and J dropped 7; count of bases not matched to a gene: 9. Germline assignment: CDR1 SGHDT and CDR2 YYEEEE. This chain's CDR3 is CASSLGDGTGGKYTQYF. The DNA of the CDR3 is TGTGCCAGCAGCTTGGGGGACGGGACAGGGGGCAAATATACGCAGTATTTT.

This clone showed up many times. Just one base apart from a much larger clone, this may be a read error. At the DNA level, this CDR3 is encoded by other sequences in the same sample as well. This sequence joins TRBV24-1 and TRBJ2-3; 8 bases align to TRBD1. CDR3 length equals 15 residues. CDR1 and CDR2 from the germline V gene are KGHDR and SFDVKD. With V trimmed by 7 bases and J by 1 base, 6 bases remained unmatched. The CDR3 spells CATSASTGGTDTQYF. The CDR3, as DNA: TGTGCCACCAGCGCCTCGACAGGGGGCACAGATACGCAGTATTTT.

In regard to this clone: This may come from a read error, since a much larger clone is one base off. This CDR3 is also generated by other DNA sequences in the sample. The chain is built from TRBV20-1 and TRBJ2-3; 9 nucleotides match TRBD2. This CDR3 contains 14 residues. V was clipped by 6 bases and J by 3 bases; unmatched bases: 7. CDR1 is DFQATT, CDR2 SNEGSKA, per germline (reference sequence). CDR3 protein: CSAKLAGTTDTQYF. The CDR3 region has the DNA TGCAGTGCAAAGCTAGCGGGGACTACAGATACGCAGTATTTT.

This clone was seen many times. The chain links TRBV4-3 to TRBJ2-7, with TRBD1 identical over 11 bases. The germline gives CDR1 LGHNA, CDR2 YSLEER. CDR3 length: 15 residues. The trim removed 0 bases at V and 4 bases at J, leaving 2 bases unmatched. The CDR3 region is CASSQDRDRGYEQYF. CDR3 DNA sequence: TGCGCCAGCAGCCAAGACCGGGACAGGGGGTACGAGCAGTACTTC.

This clone was recorded many times. J is TRBJ2-1 and V is TRBV11-2; D is possibly TRBD2 (6 bases). Germline CDR1 reads SGHAT; CDR2 reads FQNNGV. V lost 5 bases, J lost 3 bases, and 14 bases lay in between. The CDR3 covers 15 residues. The CDR3 sequence: CASSQLGGNYNEQFF. The CDR3, as DNA: TGTGCCAGCAGCCAGCTTGGAGGGAACTACAATGAGCAGTTCTTC.

This clone occurred many times. The V call is TRBV20-1, the J call TRBJ2-1, with D uncertain. Per the germline V gene, CDR1 is DFQATT and CDR2 is SNEGSKA (reference sequence). The length of the CDR3 is 15 residues. V was cut by 0 bases and J by 4 bases, with 13 bases left in between. The CDR3 nucleotides read TGCAGTGCTAGAGATCTCCGCTACGGTTACAATGAGCAGTTCTTC. It encodes CSARDLRYGYNEQFF.